One and the same sample provided the 12 T cell receptor beta chains below, sequenced in a study of CD8+ T cells in alopecia areata. RNA was extracted and reverse transcribed into cDNA as the sequencing template. Only in-frame clones appear in the TCRdb table, and some are missing; sequencing was by immunoSEQ multiplex PCR. The repertoire includes 61,000 or so clones, about 96% of them detected once, and 20% to 30% sits in the top ten. Sequencing used CD8+ T cells sorted from blood, obtained at week 0. The receptor source for this set is a human donor with alopecia areata.

The V gene is TRBV29-1, the J gene TRBJ2-1; possibly TRBD2 for D (5 bases). Trimming cost V 6 bases and J 9 bases, with 18 bases left between them. This CDR3 contains 13 residues. Germline values: CDR1 SQVTM, CDR2 ANQGSEA. Here the CDR3 reads CSVLTLEDGEQFF. CDR3 DNA: TGCAGCGTACTTACGTTGGAGGATGGTGAGCAGTTCTTC.

The chain employs TRBV7-9 and TRBJ2-5; no clear D gene. The J call may be mistaken, given a closer DNA end match to TRBJ2-7. The CDR3 consists of 11 residues. Germline-derived CDR1 and CDR2 are SEHNR and FQNEAQ (reference sequence). The CDR3 spells CASSLGPEQYF. Here the CDR3 DNA reads TGTGCCAGCAGCTTAGGCCCCGAGCAGTACTTC.

V gene TRBV19 combines with J gene TRBJ2-1; 10 bases agree with TRBD2. With V trimmed by 4 bases and J by 8 bases, 11 bases remained unmatched. The CDR3 covers 16 residues. Germline loops: CDR1 LNHDA, CDR2 SQIVND (reference sequence). CDR3 DNA sequence: TGTGCCAGTAGTACGCCCCTAGCGGGGGAATCTTATGAGCAGTTCTTC. Protein: CASSTPLAGESYEQFF.

The chain joins TRBV5-6 to TRBJ1-2; weak D call: TRBD1 (5 bases). Germline V gene lookup returns CDR1 SGHDT and CDR2 YYEEEE. This CDR3 region has 13 residues. V was trimmed by 4 bases and J by 4 bases, leaving 11 bases between them. As DNA, the CDR3 is TGTGCCAGCAGCCAGCCGGGGGGCTATGGCTACACCTTC. It codes for CASSQPGGYGYTF.

This sequence joins TRBV6-5 and TRBJ1-1; D remains unclear. Between the trimmed V and J ends, which lost 6 bases and 7 bases, there was a span of 15 bases. The CDR3 spans 13 residues. Germline values: CDR1 MNHEY, CDR2 SVGAGI. The CDR3 DNA follows: TGTGCCAGCAGGACGGGCTCGGGCAATGAAGCTTTCTTT. This translates into CASRTGSGNEAFF.

The chain has TRBV2 and TRBJ1-1; D might be TRBD1 (5 bases). The CDR3 is 13 residues long. The V gene lost 5 bases and the J gene lost 3 bases, with 10 bases spanning the gap. CDR1 and CDR2 (germline): SNHLY, FYNNEI. CDR3 DNA: TGTGCCAGCAGTCGGGGCTTCTACACTGAAGCTTTCTTT. This codes for CASSRGFYTEAFF.

This chain joins TRBV7-2 and TRBJ2-5, with 11 bases that match TRBD1. This CDR3 is built from 15 residues. V gave up 4 bases and J gave up 5 bases; unmatched junction bases: 6. Germline loops: CDR1 SGHTA, CDR2 FQGNSA. The CDR3 sequence: CASSSDRGLEETQYF. The CDR3 DNA sequence: TGTGCCAGCAGCTCGGACAGGGGGCTTGAGGAGACCCAGTACTTC. The variable domain in full, with the rest retrieved from reference TRBV7-2 and TRBJ2-5, is GAGVSQSPSNKVTEKGKDVELRCDPISGHTALYWYRQSLGQGLEFLIYFQGNSAPDKSGLPSDRFSAERTGGSVSTLTIQRTQQEDSAVYLCASSSDRGLEETQYFGPGTRLLVL.

The gene calls are TRBV4-3 and TRBJ1-1; D is uncertain. CDR3 length: 13 amino acids. Germline CDR1 reads LGHNA; CDR2 reads YSLEER. V was pared by 0 bases and J by 10 bases, with 12 bases between. The CDR3 is CASSQDSGWGAFF. The CDR3 nucleotides read TGCGCCAGCAGCCAAGATTCGGGGTGGGGAGCTTTCTTT.

The chain has TRBV2 and TRBJ2-1; 10 bases map to TRBD2. With V trimmed by 4 bases and J by 5 bases, 8 bases remained unmatched. This CDR3 has 16 residues. The germline gives CDR1 SNHLY, CDR2 FYNNEI. The CDR3 DNA follows: TGTGCCAGCAGTGGTGTAAAGGGACTAGCGAACAATGAGCAGTTCTTC. This translates into CASSGVKGLANNEQFF.

This rearrangement joins TRBV5-6 to TRBJ2-5; TRBD2 matches at 7 bases. This CDR3 region has 13 residues. From germline, CDR1 is SGHDT and CDR2 YYEEEE. Unmatched junction bases numbered 0, after V lost 0 bases and J lost 4 bases. In nucleotides, the CDR3 is TGTGCCAGCAGCTTGGGGGAGGGAGAGACCCAGTACTTC. Translated, it gives CASSLGEGETQYF.

The V call is TRBV29-1, the J call TRBJ2-5; TRBD1 agrees at 9 bases. Germline CDR1 and CDR2: SQVTM and ANQGSEA. Trimming removed 5 bases from V and 4 bases from J; junction bases left unmatched: 11. This CDR3 is built from 15 residues. The CDR3 DNA sequence: TGCAGCGTTCGACCGGGACAGGGAATTCGAGAGACCCAGTACTTC. Translation: CSVRPGQGIRETQYF.

The rearrangement uses TRBV4-1 and TRBJ2-5, with TRBD1 matching over 10 bases. Germline V CDR1 and CDR2: MGHRA, YSYEKL. Trimming removed 5 bases from V and 5 bases from J; junction bases left unmatched: 11. The CDR3 loop spans 16 amino acids. The CDR3 region has the DNA TGCGCCAGCAGCGGCGGGGACAGGGGCGCCATGGAGACCCAGTACTTC. Protein: CASSGGDRGAMETQYF.